Listed here are 28 T cell receptor beta chains from one sample, sequenced in a study of blood T cell repertoires in COVID-19. Data came from immunoSEQ multiplex PCR; TCRdb stores just in-frame clones and leaves some out. The top ten hold around 5.8% of the sample, which has about 190,000 clones, around 89% seen once. Sequencing used peripheral blood. These receptors all come from a man aged 35 to 55 with active or convalescent COVID-19.

The gene calls are TRBV6-2 or TRBV6-3 and TRBJ1-3; unclear D gene. The germline V and J ends were trimmed by 2 bases and 5 bases, with 13 bases remaining between them. CDR1 is MNHEY, CDR2 SVGEGT, per germline. There are 15 residues in the CDR3. CDR3 sequence: CASSYRLGRRNTIYF. For the CDR3, the DNA is TGTGCCAGCAGTTACCGCCTAGGAAGACGAAACACCATATATTTT.

CDR3 residues: CASSFLGPEASVYF. The DNA for the CDR3 is TGTGCCAGCAGTTTTCTAGGCCCCGAGGCCTCTGTATACTTC. The J gene is TRBJ2-7, the V gene TRBV27; D gene ambiguous. Trimming cost V 3 bases and J 13 bases, with 22 bases left between them. The CDR3 runs 14 residues. Germline CDR1 and CDR2: MNHEY and SMNVEV (reference sequence).

The chain joins TRBV4-3 to TRBJ2-2; D is perhaps TRBD1 (5 bases). The CDR3 is 15 residues long. CDR1 and CDR2 from the germline V gene are LGHNA and YSLEER. V was trimmed by 0 bases and J by 5 bases, leaving 10 bases between them. The DNA for the CDR3 is TGCGCCAGCAGCCAAGATAAAGGGGTTACCGGGGAGCTGTTTTTT. Protein: CASSQDKGVTGELFF.

This CDR3 is CASSLSWRETQYF. Written as DNA, the CDR3 is TGTGCCAGCAGTTTATCGTGGCGGGAGACCCAGTACTTC. V gene TRBV28 combines with J gene TRBJ2-5; D gene unclear. Between the trimmed V and J ends, which lost 1 base and 5 bases, there was a span of 8 bases. This CDR3 is built from 13 residues. The germline gives CDR1 MDHEN, CDR2 SYDVKM.

The chain combines TRBV19 with TRBJ2-7, with 9 bases aligning to TRBD1. Germline-derived CDR1 and CDR2 are LNHDA and SQIVND (reference sequence). The CDR3 runs to 12 residues. J was trimmed by 5 bases and V by 9 bases; bases with no gene match: 5. CDR3 residues: CASTTGGDEQYF. The CDR3 DNA reads as TGTGCCAGCACGACAGGGGGTGACGAGCAGTACTTC. Looking up the rest from reference TRBV19 and TRBJ2-7 gives the full variable domain: DGGITQSPKYLFRKEGQNVTLSCEQNLNHDAMYWYRQDPGQGLRLIYYSQIVNDFQKGDIAEGYSVSREKKESFPLTVTSAQKNPTAFYLCASTTGGDEQYFGPGTRLTVT.

This chain uses TRBV27 with TRBJ2-7; D possibly corresponds to TRBD1 (5 bases). The CDR3 sequence is 12 residues long. The V end was cut by 9 bases, the J end by 12 bases, with 21 bases between. CDR1 and CDR2 (germline): MNHEY, SMNVEV (reference sequence). The CDR3 loop is CASRSTGARWYF. CDR3 DNA sequence: TGTGCCAGTCGATCCACAGGCGCTCGGTGGTACTTC.

This clone was recorded once. The rearrangement joins TRBV5-6 to TRBJ2-5; D is perhaps TRBD1 (5 bases). V was trimmed by 2 bases and J by 3 bases, leaving 11 bases between them. Germline V lookup: CDR1 SGHDT, CDR2 YYEEEE. This CDR3 region has 14 residues. In DNA form, the CDR3 reads TGTGCCAGCAGCTTCACGGACATAGAAGAGACCCAGTACTTC. Its protein product is CASSFTDIEETQYF.

V is TRBV6-5 and J is TRBJ1-3; D gene unclear. Germline loops: CDR1 MNHEY, CDR2 SVGAGI. The CDR3 totals 15 residues. Trimming removed 7 bases at V and 0 bases at J, with 13 bases between. The CDR3 DNA reads as TGTGCCAGCATCTCCAGGAGGTCCTCTGGAAACACCATATATTTT. Amino acids: CASISRRSSGNTIYF.

This clone appeared a single time. The chain has TRBV10-3 and TRBJ2-2; 8 bases align to TRBD1. The ends lost 6 bases at V and 1 base at J; junction bases unmatched: 10. The CDR3 is 17 residues long. Germline assignment: CDR1 ENHRY and CDR2 SYGVKD. In nucleotides, the CDR3 is TGTGCCATCAGCCCTCCGCGACAGGGGTTGAACACCGGGGAGCTGTTTTTT. Translated: CAISPPRQGLNTGELFF.

V and J are TRBV19 and TRBJ2-2; 7 bases agree with TRBD1. Unmatched junction bases numbered 3, after V lost 4 bases and J lost 4 bases. This CDR3 spans 14 amino acids. Germline assignment: CDR1 LNHDA and CDR2 SQIVND (reference sequence). The CDR3 bases are TGTGCCAGTAGTAACGACAGGGTCACCGGGGAGCTGTTTTTT. Translated, it gives CASSNDRVTGELFF.

This chain joins TRBV5-1 and TRBJ1-1, with 8 bases that match TRBD1. V shed 4 bases, J shed 1 base, and the junction held 6 bases outside the gene matches. CDR1 and CDR2 from the germline V gene are SGHRS and YFSETQ. The CDR3 totals 15 residues. Here the CDR3 DNA reads TGCGCCAGCAGCGCAGGGGGCGTGGGGAACACTGAAGCTTTCTTT. This sequence encodes CASSAGGVGNTEAFF. Looking up the rest from reference TRBV5-1 and TRBJ1-1 gives the full variable domain: KAGVTQTPRYLIKTRGQQVTLSCSPISGHRSVSWYQQTPGQGLQFLFEYFSETQRNKGNFPGRFSGRQFSNSRSEMNVSTLELGDSALYLCASSAGGVGNTEAFFGQGTRLTVV.

The chain carries TRBV30 and TRBJ2-7, with D possibly TRBD2 on 6 matching bases. The CDR3 extends over 14 amino acids. The V gene lost 2 bases and the J gene lost 5 bases, with 16 bases spanning the gap. The V gene's germline CDR1 is GTSNPN and CDR2 SVGIG (reference sequence). The CDR3 nucleotides are TGTGCCTGGAGTAAAAGGGGCGGAGGGGACGAGCAGTACTTC. Its protein is CAWSKRGGGDEQYF.

The chain uses TRBV2 and TRBJ1-3, with D unclear. This CDR3 region has 16 residues. V dropped 1 base and J dropped 0 bases, with 10 bases sitting between them. Germline CDR1 and CDR2: SNHLY and FYNNEI. The CDR3 region is CASSEGPDYSGNTIYF. The CDR3 DNA reads TGTGCCAGCAGTGAAGGCCCCGACTACTCTGGAAACACCATATATTTT.

CDR3 region: CASSYGPHRGNYGYTF. CDR3 bases: TGTGCCAGCAGTTACGGCCCACATCGGGGAAACTATGGCTACACCTTC. This chain uses TRBV6-5 with TRBJ1-2; no clear D. CDR1 is MNHEY, CDR2 SVGAGI, per germline. V was shortened by 2 bases and J by 2 bases, with 15 bases between the two germline ends. The CDR3 sequence is 16 residues long.

The chain has TRBV3-1 (or the pseudogene TRBV3-2) and TRBJ1-5, with a weak D call TRBD1 (5 bases). V was trimmed by 0 bases and J by 6 bases, leaving 12 bases between them. The germline CDR1 and CDR2 sequences are LGHDT and YNNKEL (reference sequence). There are 15 residues in the CDR3. CDR3 amino acids: CASSQDDPGVQPQHF. DNA of the CDR3: TGTGCCAGCAGCCAAGATGATCCGGGGGTTCAGCCCCAGCATTTT.

The chain links TRBV15 to TRBJ1-4; maybe TRBD1 (5 bases). The ends were cut back, 1 base at V and 3 bases at J, with 9 bases in the middle. The length of the CDR3 is 15 residues. From germline, CDR1 is LNHNV and CDR2 YYDKDF (reference sequence). The CDR3 DNA sequence: TGTGCCACCAGCAGAGCAGGGCCGCCTAATGAAAAACTGTTTTTT. Amino acid sequence: CATSRAGPPNEKLFF.

This rearrangement joins TRBV6-5 to TRBJ2-7; 10 bases map to TRBD1. The CDR3 runs to 12 residues. Germline CDR1 is MNHEY and CDR2 is SVGAGI. The CDR3, as DNA: TGTGCTTCGGGGGACAGGGGTTACGAGCAGTACTTC. Its translation is CASGDRGYEQYF.

This chain connects TRBV6-1 to TRBJ1-2; the D is unclear. CDR1 MNHNS and CDR2 SASEGT come from the germline V gene. This CDR3 has 15 residues. V was trimmed by 0 bases and J by 8 bases, leaving 16 bases between them. The CDR3 protein is CASSEAQIFPRGYTF. CDR3 in DNA: TGTGCCAGCAGTGAAGCGCAAATTTTTCCACGGGGCTACACCTTC.

This clone has just one count. The CDR3 loop is CAWGDNLRNQPQHF. The CDR3 DNA sequence: TGTGCCTGGGGTGATAATTTGAGAAATCAGCCCCAGCATTTT. The rearrangement joins TRBV30 to TRBJ1-5; the D is unclear. Trimming removed 5 bases at V and 4 bases at J, with 15 bases between. The CDR3 contains 14 residues. Germline CDR1 and CDR2: GTSNPN and SVGIG (reference sequence).

The chain carries TRBV2 and TRBJ2-3; TRBD2 matches 11 bases. The V gene's germline CDR1 is SNHLY and CDR2 FYNNEI. V dropped 2 bases and J dropped 0; count of bases not matched to a gene: 7. The CDR3 is made up of 18 amino acids. The CDR3 DNA reads TGTGCCAGCAGTGAACTGGGACTAGCGGAACCTAGCACAGATACGCAGTATTTT. Protein sequence: CASSELGLAEPSTDTQYF.

The CDR3 nucleotides read TGTGCCAGCAGCCTGGACGGCGGGGGTCAGCCCCAGCATTTT. Translated: CASSLDGGGQPQHF. The chain employs TRBV7-2 and TRBJ1-5; a possible D gene is TRBD1 (5 bases). V lost 5 bases and J lost 6, with 14 bases in between. The CDR3 has 14 amino acids. CDR1 SGHTA and CDR2 FQGNSA come from the germline V gene.

The J gene is TRBJ1-1, the V gene TRBV5-6; the match to TRBD1 covers 10 bases. Germline assignment: CDR1 SGHDT and CDR2 YYEEEE. The junction had 10 bases not matched to a gene; V was cut back by 1 base and J by 10 bases. This CDR3 contains 15 residues. The CDR3 protein is CASSLRTGQGSSAFF. The CDR3 DNA reads as TGTGCCAGCAGCTTGAGAACGGGACAGGGGTCGTCAGCTTTCTTT.

The V and J genes are TRBV7-2 and TRBJ1-5; D is unclear. The CDR3 totals 15 residues. V dropped 2 bases and J dropped 4 bases, with 12 bases sitting between them. Germline CDR1 SGHTA, CDR2 FQGNSA. The DNA for the CDR3 is TGTGCCAGCAGCTTAACTAGGGCCGAAAATCAGCCCCAGCATTTT. Amino acid sequence: CASSLTRAENQPQHF.

V and J are TRBV5-1 and TRBJ1-4; 10 nucleotides match TRBD1. CDR3 length: 16 residues. Germline lookup yields CDR1 SGHRS and CDR2 YFSETQ. V lost 4 bases and J lost 7; bases outside the gene matches: 10. The CDR3 DNA sequence: TGCGCCAGCAGCGGAGGGACAGGGGTTACGGGTGAAAAACTGTTTTTT. Protein sequence: CASSGGTGVTGEKLFF.

This clone appeared once. The chain couples TRBV11-2 to TRBJ2-1; 10 bases map to TRBD1. Germline V CDR1 and CDR2: SGHAT, FQNNGV. With 5 bases clipped from V and 3 bases from J, the junction kept 7 bases outside the gene matches. The CDR3 extends over 16 amino acids. The CDR3 spells CASSPRGTGDYNEQFF. In DNA, the CDR3 is TGTGCCAGCAGCCCCCGGGGGACAGGGGACTACAATGAGCAGTTCTTC.

The chain is built from TRBV23-1 and TRBJ2-7; 9 bases are shared with TRBD1. TRBV23-1 qualifies as an ORF whose function is uncertain. The CDR3 runs 18 residues. The junction had 11 bases not matched to a gene; V was cut back by 2 bases and J by 0 bases. CDR3 region: CASSQATPDRGCSYEQYF. As DNA, the CDR3 is TGCGCCAGCAGTCAAGCTACCCCTGACAGGGGGTGCTCCTACGAGCAGTACTTC.

J is TRBJ2-5 and V is TRBV25-1; 12 bases match TRBD2. Germline CDR1 is MGHDK and CDR2 is SYGVNS. The CDR3 runs 15 residues. V gave up 4 bases and J gave up 5 bases; unmatched junction bases: 5. Written as DNA, the CDR3 is TGTGCCAGCAGTGTGAGGACTAGCGGGATTGAGACCCAGTACTTC. This codes for CASSVRTSGIETQYF.

The V and J genes are TRBV28 and TRBJ2-5, with D tentatively TRBD1 (6 bases). The CDR3 spans 14 residues. Germline assignment: CDR1 MDHEN and CDR2 SYDVKM. Trimming shortened V by 6 bases and J by 6 bases, and 17 bases separated the two germline ends. CDR3 region: CASSPGTMVKTQYF. The CDR3, as DNA: TGTGCCAGCAGCCCCGGGACAATGGTTAAGACCCAGTACTTC.